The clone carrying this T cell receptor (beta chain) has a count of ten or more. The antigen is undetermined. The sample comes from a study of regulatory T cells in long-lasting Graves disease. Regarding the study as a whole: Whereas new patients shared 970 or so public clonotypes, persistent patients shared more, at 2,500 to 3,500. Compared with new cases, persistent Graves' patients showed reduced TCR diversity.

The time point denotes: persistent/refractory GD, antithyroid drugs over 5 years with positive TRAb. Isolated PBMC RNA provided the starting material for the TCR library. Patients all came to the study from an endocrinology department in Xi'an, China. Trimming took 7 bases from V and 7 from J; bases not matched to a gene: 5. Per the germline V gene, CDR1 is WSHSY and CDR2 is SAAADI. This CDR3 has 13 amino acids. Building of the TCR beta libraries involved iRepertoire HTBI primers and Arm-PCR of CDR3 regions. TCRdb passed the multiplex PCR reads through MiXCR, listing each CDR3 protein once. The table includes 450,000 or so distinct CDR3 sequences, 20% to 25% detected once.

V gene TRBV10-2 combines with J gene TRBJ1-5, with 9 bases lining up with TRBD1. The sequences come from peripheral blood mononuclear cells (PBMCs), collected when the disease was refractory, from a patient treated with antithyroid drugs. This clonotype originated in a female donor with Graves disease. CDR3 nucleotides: TGCGCCAGCAAGGACAGGGGAGAACAGCCCCAGCATTTT. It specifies CASKDRGEQPQHF.